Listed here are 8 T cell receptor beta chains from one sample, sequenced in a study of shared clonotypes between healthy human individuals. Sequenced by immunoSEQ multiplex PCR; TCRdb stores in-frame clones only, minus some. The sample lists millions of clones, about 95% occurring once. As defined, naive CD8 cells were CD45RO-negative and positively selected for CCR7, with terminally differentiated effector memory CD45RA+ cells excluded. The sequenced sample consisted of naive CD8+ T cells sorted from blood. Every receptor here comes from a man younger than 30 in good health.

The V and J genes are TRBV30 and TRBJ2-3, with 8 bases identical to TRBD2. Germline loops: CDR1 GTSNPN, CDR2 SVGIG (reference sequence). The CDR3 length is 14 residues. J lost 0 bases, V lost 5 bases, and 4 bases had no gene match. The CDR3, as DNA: TGTGCCTGGCGGGGGGGTCCGAGCACAGATACGCAGTATTTT. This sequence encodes CAWRGGPSTDTQYF.

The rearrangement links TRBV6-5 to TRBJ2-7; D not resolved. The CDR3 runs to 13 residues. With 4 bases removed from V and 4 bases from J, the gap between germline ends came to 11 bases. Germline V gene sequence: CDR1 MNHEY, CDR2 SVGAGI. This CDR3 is CASSFKDRYEQYF. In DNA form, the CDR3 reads TGTGCCAGCAGTTTCAAGGACCGTTACGAGCAGTACTTC.

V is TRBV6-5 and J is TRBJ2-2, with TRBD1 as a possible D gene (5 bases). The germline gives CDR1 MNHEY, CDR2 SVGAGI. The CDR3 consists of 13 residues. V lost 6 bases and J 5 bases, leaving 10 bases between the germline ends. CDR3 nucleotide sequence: TGTGCCAGCAGGGAGACAGAAACCGGGGAGCTGTTTTTT. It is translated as CASRETETGELFF.

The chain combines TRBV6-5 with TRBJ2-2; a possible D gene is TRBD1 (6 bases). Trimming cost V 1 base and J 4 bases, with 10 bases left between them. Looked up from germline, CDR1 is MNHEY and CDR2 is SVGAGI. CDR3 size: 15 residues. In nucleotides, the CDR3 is TGTGCCAGCAGTTACTTCCAGGGGACCACCGGGGAGCTGTTTTTT. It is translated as CASSYFQGTTGELFF.

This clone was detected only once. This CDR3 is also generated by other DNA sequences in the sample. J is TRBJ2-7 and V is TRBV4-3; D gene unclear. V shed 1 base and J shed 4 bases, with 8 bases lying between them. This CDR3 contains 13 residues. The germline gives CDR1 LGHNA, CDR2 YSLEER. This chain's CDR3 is CASSQGLAYEQYF. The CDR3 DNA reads TGCGCCAGCAGCCAAGGGCTGGCGTACGAGCAGTACTTC.

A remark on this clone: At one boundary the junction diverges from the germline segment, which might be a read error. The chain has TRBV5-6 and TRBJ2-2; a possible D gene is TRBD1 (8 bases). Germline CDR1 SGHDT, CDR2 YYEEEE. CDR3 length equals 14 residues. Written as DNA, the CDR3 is TGTGCCAGCAGCCAGATGACAGGGGCGGGGGAGCCGTTTTTT. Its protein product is CASSQMTGAGEPFF.

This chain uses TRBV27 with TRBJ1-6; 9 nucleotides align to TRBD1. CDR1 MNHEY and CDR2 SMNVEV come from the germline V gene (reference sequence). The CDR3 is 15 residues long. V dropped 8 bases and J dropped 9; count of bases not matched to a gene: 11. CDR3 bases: TGTGCCAGCGCCGACTCCGGGACAGGGTCTTCACCCCTCCACTTT. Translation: CASADSGTGSSPLHF.

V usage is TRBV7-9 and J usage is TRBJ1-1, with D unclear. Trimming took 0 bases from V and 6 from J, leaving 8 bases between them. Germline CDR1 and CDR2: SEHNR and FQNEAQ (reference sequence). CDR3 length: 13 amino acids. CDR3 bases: TGTGCCAGCAGCTTAGCGCCCAGCCCTGAAGCTTTCTTT. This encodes CASSLAPSPEAFF.